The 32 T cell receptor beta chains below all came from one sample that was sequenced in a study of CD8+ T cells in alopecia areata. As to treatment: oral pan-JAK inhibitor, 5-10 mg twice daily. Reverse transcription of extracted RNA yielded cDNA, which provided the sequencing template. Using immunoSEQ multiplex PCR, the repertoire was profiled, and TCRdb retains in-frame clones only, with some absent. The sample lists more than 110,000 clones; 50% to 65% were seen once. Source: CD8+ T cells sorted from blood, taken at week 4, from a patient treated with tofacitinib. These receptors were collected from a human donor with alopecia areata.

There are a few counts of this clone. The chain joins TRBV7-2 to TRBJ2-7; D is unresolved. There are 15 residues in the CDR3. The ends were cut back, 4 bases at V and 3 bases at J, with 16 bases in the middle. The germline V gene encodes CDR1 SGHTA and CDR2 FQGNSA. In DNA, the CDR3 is TGTGCCAGCAGCTCCCATTCCGACTTGGGCTACGAGCAGTACTTC. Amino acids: CASSSHSDLGYEQYF. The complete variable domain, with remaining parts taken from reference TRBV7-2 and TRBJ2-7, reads GAGVSQSPSNKVTEKGKDVELRCDPISGHTALYWYRQSLGQGLEFLIYFQGNSAPDKSGLPSDRFSAERTGGSVSTLTIQRTQQEDSAVYLCASSSHSDLGYEQYFGPGTRLTVT.

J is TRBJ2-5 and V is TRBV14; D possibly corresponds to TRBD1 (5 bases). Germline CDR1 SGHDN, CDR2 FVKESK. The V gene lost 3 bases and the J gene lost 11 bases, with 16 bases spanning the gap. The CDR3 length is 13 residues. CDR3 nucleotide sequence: TGTGCCAGCAGCCATCCTCAGGGATTAGTGCAGTACTTC. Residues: CASSHPQGLVQYF.

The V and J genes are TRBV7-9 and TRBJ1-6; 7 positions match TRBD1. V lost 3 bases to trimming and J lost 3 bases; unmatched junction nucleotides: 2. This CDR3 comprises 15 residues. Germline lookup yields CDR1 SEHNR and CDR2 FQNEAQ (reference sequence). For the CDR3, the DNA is TGTGCCAGCAGCTTGACAGGGAGCTATAATTCACCCCTCCACTTT. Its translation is CASSLTGSYNSPLHF. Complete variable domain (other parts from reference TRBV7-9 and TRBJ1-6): DTGVSQNPRHKITKRGQNVTFRCDPISEHNRLYWYRQTLGQGPEFLTYFQNEAQLEKSRLLSDRFSAERPKGSFSTLEIQRTEQGDSAMYLCASSLTGSYNSPLHFGNGTRLTVT.

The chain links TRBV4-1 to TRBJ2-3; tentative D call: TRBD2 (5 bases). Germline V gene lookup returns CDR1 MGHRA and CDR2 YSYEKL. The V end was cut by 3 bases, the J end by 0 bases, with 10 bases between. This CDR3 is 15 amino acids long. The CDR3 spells CASSQKRSSTDTQYF. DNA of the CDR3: TGCGCCAGCAGCCAGAAGCGGTCCAGCACAGATACGCAGTATTTT.

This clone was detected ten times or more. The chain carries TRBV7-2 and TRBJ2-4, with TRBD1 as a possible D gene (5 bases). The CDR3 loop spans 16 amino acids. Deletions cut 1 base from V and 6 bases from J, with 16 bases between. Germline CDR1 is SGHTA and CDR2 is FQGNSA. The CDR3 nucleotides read TGTGCCAGCAGCTTAGGCTGGGGCCTAGTTTCAAACATTCAGTACTTC. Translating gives CASSLGWGLVSNIQYF.

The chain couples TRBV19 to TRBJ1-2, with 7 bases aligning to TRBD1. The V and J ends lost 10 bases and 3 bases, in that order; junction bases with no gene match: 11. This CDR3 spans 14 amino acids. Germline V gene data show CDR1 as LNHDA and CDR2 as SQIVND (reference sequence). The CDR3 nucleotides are TGTGCCACTTCAACAGGGGCCAGGGACTATGGCTACACCTTC. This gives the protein CATSTGARDYGYTF.

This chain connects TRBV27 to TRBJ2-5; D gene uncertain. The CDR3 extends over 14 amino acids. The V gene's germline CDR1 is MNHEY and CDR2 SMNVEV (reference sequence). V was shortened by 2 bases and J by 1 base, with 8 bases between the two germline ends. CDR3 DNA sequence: TGTGCCAGCAGTTTAGTACCTGTCCAAGAGACCCAGTACTTC. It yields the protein CASSLVPVQETQYF.

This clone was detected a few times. This chain's CDR3 is CASSYRDFNEQYF. The DNA of the CDR3 is TGTGCCAGCAGTTACAGGGATTTCAACGAGCAGTACTTC. The V and J genes are TRBV6-5 and TRBJ2-7; D is undetermined. V was clipped by 2 bases and J by 5 bases, with 10 bases between them. Germline-derived CDR1 and CDR2 are MNHEY and SVGAGI. This CDR3 has 13 amino acids.

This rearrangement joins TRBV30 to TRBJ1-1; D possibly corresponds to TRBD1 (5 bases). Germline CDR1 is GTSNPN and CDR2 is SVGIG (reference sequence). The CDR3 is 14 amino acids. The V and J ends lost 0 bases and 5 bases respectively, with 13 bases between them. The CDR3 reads CAWSVLPGKTEAFF. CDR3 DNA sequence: TGTGCCTGGAGTGTACTACCAGGGAAAACTGAAGCTTTCTTT.

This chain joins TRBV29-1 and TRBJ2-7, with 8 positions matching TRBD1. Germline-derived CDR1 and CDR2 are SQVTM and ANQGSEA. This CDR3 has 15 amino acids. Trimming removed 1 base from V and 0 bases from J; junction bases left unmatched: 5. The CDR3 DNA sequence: TGCAGCGTTGAAGGGGGGACAGGATCCTCCTACGAGCAGTACTTC. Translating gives CSVEGGTGSSYEQYF.

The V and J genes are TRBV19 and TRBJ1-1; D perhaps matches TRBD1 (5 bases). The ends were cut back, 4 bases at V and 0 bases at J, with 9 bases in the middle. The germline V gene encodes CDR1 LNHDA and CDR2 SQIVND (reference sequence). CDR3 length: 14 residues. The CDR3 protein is CASSTGSMNTEAFF. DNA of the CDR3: TGTGCCAGTAGTACAGGGAGCATGAACACTGAAGCTTTCTTT.

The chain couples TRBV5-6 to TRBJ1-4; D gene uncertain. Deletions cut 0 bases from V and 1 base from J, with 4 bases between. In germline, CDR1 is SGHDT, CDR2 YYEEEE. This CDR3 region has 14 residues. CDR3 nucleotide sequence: TGTGCCAGCAGCTTGGAAGGAACTAATGAAAAACTGTTTTTT. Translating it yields CASSLEGTNEKLFF.

The CDR3 nucleotides read TGTGCCAGCAGCTCAGACTACGAGCAGTACTTC. Translated, it gives CASSSDYEQYF. V is TRBV5-4 and J is TRBJ2-7; D ambiguous. Germline-derived CDR1 and CDR2 are SGHNT and YYREEE (reference sequence). V lost 3 bases, J lost 3 bases, and 4 bases lay in between. The CDR3 covers 11 residues.

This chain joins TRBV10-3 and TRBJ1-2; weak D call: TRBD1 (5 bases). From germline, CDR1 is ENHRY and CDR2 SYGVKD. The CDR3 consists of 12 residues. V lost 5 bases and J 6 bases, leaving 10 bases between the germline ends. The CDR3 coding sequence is TGTGCCATCAGTTCCACCAGGGATGGCTACACCTTC. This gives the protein CAISSTRDGYTF.

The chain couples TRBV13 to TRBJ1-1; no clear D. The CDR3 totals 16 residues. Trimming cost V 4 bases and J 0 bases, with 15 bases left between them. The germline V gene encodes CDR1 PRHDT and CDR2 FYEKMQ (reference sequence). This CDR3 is CASSSSRTDMNTEAFF. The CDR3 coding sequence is TGTGCCAGCAGCTCATCTCGGACGGATATGAACACTGAAGCTTTCTTT.

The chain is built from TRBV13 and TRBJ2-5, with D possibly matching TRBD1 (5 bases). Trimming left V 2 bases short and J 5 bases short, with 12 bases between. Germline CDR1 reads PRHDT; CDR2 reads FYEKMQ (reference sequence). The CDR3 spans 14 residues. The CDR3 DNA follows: TGTGCCAGCAGCTTAATCAGGGATGGTGAGACCCAGTACTTC. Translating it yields CASSLIRDGETQYF.

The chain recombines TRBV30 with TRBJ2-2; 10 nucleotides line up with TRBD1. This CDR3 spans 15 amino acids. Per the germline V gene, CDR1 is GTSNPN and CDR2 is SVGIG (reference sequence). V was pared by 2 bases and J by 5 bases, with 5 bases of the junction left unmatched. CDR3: CAWSPPGQGTGELFF. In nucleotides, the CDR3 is TGTGCCTGGAGTCCTCCGGGACAGGGGACCGGGGAGCTGTTTTTT.

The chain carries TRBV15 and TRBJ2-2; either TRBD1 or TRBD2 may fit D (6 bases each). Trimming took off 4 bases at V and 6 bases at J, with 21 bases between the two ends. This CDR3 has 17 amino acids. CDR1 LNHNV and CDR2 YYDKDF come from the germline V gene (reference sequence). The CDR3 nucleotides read TGTGCCACCAGCACTTTCGAGGGGGGCCCCGGGGCCGGGGAGCTGTTTTTT. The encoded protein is CATSTFEGGPGAGELFF.

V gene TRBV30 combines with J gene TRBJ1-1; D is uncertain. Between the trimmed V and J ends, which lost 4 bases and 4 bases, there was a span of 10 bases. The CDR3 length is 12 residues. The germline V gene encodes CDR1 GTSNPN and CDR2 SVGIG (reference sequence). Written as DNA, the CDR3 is TGTGCCTGGACCATGGGAGTCACTGAAGCTTTCTTT. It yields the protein CAWTMGVTEAFF.

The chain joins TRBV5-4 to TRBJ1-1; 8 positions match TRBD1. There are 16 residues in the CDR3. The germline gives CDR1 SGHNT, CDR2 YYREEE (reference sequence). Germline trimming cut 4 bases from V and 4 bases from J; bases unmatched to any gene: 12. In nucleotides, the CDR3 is TGTGCCAGCAGCCCGGCGGGGACAGGTGGAGGCACTGAAGCTTTCTTT. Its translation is CASSPAGTGGGTEAFF.

This chain's CDR3 is CASSPLRTGHDQPQHF. For the CDR3, the DNA is TGTGCCAGCAGTCCACTGCGGACAGGTCATGATCAGCCCCAGCATTTT. The chain carries TRBV13 and TRBJ1-5, with 7 bases fitting TRBD1. J gave up 5 bases and V 6 bases, and 13 bases lay outside the gene matches. This CDR3 contains 16 residues. Per germline, CDR1 PRHDT and CDR2 FYEKMQ (reference sequence).

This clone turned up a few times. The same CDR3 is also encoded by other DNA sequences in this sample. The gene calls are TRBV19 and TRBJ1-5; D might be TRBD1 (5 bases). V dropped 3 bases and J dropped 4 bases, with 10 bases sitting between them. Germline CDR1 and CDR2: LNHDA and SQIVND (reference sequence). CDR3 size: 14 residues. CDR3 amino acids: CASSIRDLNQPQHF. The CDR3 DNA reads TGTGCCAGTAGTATTAGGGACCTAAATCAGCCCCAGCATTTT. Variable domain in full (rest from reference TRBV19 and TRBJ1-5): DGGITQSPKYLFRKEGQNVTLSCEQNLNHDAMYWYRQDPGQGLRLIYYSQIVNDFQKGDIAEGYSVSREKKESFPLTVTSAQKNPTAFYLCASSIRDLNQPQHFGDGTRLSIL.

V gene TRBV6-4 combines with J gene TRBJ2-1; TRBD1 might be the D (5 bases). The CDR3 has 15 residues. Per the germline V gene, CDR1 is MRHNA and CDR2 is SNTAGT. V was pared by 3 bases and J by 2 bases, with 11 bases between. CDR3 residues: CASSEETGAYNEQFF. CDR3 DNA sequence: TGTGCCAGCAGTGAGGAAACAGGTGCCTACAATGAGCAGTTCTTC.

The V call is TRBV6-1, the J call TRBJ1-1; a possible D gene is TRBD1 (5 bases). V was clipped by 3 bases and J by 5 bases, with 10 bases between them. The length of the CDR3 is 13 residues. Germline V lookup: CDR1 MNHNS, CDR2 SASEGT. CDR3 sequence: CASSDREATEAFF. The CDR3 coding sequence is TGTGCCAGCAGTGACAGGGAGGCGACTGAAGCTTTCTTT.

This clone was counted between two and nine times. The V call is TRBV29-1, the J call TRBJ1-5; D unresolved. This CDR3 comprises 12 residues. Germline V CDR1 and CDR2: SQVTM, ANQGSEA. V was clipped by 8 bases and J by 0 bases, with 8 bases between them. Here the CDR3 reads CSPRDSNQPQHF. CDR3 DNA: TGCAGCCCCCGTGATAGCAATCAGCCCCAGCATTTT.

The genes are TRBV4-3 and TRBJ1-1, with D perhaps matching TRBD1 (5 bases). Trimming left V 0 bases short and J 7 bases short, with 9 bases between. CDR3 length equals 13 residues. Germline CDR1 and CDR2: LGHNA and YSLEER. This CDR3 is CASSQDVGVEAFF. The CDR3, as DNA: TGCGCCAGCAGCCAAGATGTAGGGGTTGAAGCTTTCTTT.

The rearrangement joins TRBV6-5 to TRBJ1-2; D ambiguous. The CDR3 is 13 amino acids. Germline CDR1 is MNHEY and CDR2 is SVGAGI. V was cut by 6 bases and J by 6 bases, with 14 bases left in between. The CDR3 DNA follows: TGTGCCAGCAGCCCCTCGAGAGGAGATGGCTACACCTTC. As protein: CASSPSRGDGYTF.

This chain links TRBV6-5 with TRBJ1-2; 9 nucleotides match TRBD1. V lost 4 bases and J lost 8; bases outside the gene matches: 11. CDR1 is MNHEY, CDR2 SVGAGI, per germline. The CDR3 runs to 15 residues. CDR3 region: CASSLGTGPTVGYTF. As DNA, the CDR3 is TGTGCCAGCAGTTTGGGGACAGGGCCTACTGTAGGCTACACCTTC.

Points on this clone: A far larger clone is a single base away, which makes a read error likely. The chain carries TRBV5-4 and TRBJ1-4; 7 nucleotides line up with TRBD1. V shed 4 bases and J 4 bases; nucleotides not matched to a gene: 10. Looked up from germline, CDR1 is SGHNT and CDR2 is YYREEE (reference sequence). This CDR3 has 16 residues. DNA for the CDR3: TGTGCCAGCAGCCAAGAAGTTCCAGGGGGTAATGAAAAACTGTTTTTT. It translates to CASSQEVPGGNEKLFF.

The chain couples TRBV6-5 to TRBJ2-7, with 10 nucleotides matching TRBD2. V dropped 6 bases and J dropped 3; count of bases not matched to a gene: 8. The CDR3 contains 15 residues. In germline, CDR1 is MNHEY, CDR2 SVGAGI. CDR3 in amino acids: CASSPLAGGLYEQYF. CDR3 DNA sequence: TGTGCCAGCAGCCCCTTAGCGGGGGGCCTCTACGAGCAGTACTTC.

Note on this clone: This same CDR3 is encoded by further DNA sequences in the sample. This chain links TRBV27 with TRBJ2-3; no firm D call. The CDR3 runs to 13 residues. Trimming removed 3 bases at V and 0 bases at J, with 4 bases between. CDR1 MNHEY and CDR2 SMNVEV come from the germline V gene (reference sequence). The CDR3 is CASSLGSTDTQYF. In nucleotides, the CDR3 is TGTGCCAGCAGTTTGGGGAGCACAGATACGCAGTATTTT.

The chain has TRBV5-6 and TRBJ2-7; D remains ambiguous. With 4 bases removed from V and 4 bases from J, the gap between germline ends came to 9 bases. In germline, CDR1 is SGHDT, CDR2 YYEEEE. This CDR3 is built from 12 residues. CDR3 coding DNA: TGTGCCAGCAGCACGGATCGGTACGAGCAGTACTTC. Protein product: CASSTDRYEQYF.